This TCR beta chain was obtained from a study of Ad26.COV2.S vaccination and SARS-CoV-2 variants. The V gene's germline CDR1 is SGHTS and CDR2 YDEGEE. Trimming removed 2 bases from V and 4 bases from J, with 15 bases in between. The CDR3 contains 15 residues. The treatment is: roughly 19 received Ad26.COV2.S at low or high dose, single or two shots; 5 received placebo; per-sample allocation not given. All samples were drawn on day 63, counting from the first vaccine or placebo injection. The data were produced by immunoSEQ multiplex PCR, yet TCRdb's version contains in-frame clones alone and is incomplete. The table records 350,000 to 450,000 clones, approximately 90% of them present only once.

Sequencing used peripheral blood, obtained in a trial of Ad26.COV2.S vaccine versus placebo. The sequence came from a person aged 18-65 years who received the Ad26.COV2.S COVID-19 vaccine or a placebo. The rearrangement uses TRBV5-8 and TRBJ1-2; weak D call: TRBD1 (6 bases). The CDR3 region has the DNA TGTGCCAGCAGCTTAGACGGGACACCCCTCTATGGCTACACCTTC. As protein: CASSLDGTPLYGYTF. Combining the CDR3 with reference TRBV5-8 and TRBJ1-2 gives the whole variable domain EAGVTQSPTHLIKTRGQQATLRCSPISGHTSVYWYQQALGLGLQFLLWYDEGEERNRGNFPPRFSGRQFPNYSSELNVNALELEDSALYLCASSLDGTPLYGYTFGSGTRLTVV.